This TCR beta chain was found in a study of blood T cell repertoires in COVID-19. As for the study in general: The samples span acute and convalescent COVID-19 from the United States, Italy and Spain.

J lost 3 bases, V lost 4 bases, and 16 bases had no gene match. Germline CDR1 and CDR2: MNHNS and SASEGT. The CDR3 is 19 amino acids. In the original analysis: The authors estimated nucleated cell counts from reference gene primer amplification. The method was immunoSEQ multiplex PCR; TCRdb's version includes in-frame clones alone and lacks a portion of them. Clonal size and the V and J genes are those of that table, whereas D and trimming came from the DNA. The sample records some 150,000 clones, 88% being singletons. Sequenced material: peripheral blood. The TCR originated in a woman aged 70 to 79 with acute or convalescent COVID-19. The chain employs TRBV6-1 and TRBJ1-5; 9 bases are shared with TRBD1. The CDR3 here is CASSGAPGTGTSNNQPQHF. CDR3 coding DNA: TGTGCCAGCAGTGGCGCCCCCGGGACAGGGACTTCCAACAATCAGCCCCAGCATTTT.